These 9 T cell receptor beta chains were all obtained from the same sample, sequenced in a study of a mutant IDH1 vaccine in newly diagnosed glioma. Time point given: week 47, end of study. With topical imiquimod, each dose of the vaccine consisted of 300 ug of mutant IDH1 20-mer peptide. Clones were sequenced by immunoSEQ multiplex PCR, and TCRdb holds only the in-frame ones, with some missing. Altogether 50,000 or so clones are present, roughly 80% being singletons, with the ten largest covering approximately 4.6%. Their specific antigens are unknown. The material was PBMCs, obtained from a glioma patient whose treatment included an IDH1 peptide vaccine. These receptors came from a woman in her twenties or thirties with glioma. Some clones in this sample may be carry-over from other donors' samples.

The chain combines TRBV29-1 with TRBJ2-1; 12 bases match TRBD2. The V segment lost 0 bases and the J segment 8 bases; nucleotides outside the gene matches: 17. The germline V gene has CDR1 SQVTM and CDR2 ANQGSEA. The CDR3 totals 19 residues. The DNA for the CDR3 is TGCAGCGTTGAAGAGCCCTGGGGAACCGGACTAGCGGGGCGGGATGAGCAGTTCTTC. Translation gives CSVEEPWGTGLAGRDEQFF.

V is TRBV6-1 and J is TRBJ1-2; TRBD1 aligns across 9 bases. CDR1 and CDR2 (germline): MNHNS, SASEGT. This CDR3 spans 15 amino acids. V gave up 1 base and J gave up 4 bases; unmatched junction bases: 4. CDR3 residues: CASSEGGTGTYGYTF. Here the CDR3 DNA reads TGTGCCAGCAGTGAAGGAGGGACAGGGACCTATGGCTACACCTTC.

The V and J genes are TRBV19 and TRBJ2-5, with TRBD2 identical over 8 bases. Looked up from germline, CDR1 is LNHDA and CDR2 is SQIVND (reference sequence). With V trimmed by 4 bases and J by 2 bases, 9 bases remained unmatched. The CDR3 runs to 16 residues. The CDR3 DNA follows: TGTGCCAGTAGTACACCAGCGGGGGCCAAACAAGAGACCCAGTACTTC. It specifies CASSTPAGAKQETQYF.

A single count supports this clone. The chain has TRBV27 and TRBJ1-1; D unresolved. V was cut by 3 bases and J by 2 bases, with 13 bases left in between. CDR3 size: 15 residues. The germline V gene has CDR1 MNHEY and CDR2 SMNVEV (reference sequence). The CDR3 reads CASSLWPVGNTEAFF. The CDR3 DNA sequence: TGTGCCAGCAGTTTGTGGCCAGTCGGAAACACTGAAGCTTTCTTT.

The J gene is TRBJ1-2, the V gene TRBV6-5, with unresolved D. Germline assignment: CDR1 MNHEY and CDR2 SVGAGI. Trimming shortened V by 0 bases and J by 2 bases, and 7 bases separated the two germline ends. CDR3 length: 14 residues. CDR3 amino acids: CASSYSAGNYGYTF. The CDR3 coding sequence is TGTGCCAGCAGTTACTCAGCGGGGAACTATGGCTACACCTTC.

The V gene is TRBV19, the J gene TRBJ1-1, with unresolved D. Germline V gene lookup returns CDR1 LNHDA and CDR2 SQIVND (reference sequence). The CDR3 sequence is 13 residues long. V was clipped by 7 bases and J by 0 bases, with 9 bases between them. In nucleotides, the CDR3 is TGTGCCAGTAAAGGAAGGATGAACACTGAAGCTTTCTTT. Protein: CASKGRMNTEAFF.

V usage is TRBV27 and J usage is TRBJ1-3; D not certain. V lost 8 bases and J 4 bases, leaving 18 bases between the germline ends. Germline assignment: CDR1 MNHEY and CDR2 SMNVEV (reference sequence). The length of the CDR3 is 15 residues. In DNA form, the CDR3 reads TGTGCCAGCCGTAACGCCGCTGCCCCCGGAAACACCATATATTTT. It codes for CASRNAAAPGNTIYF.

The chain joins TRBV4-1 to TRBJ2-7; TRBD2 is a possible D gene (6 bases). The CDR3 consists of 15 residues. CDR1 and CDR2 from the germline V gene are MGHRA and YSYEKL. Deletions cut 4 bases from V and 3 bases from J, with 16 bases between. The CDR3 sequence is CASSPPGTGLYEQYF. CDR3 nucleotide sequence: TGCGCCAGCAGCCCGCCCGGGACTGGACTCTACGAGCAGTACTTC.

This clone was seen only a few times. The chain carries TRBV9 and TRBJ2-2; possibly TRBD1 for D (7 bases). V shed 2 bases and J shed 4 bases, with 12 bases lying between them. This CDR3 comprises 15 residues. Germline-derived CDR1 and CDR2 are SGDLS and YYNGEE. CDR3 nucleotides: TGTGCCAGCAGCGTCACAGGGGAGGCCACCGGGGAGCTGTTTTTT. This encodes CASSVTGEATGELFF.